These 12 T cell receptor beta chains share one sample of origin, sequenced in a study of post-analysis software for immune sequencing data. Researchers reported that TCR beta cDNA libraries carried unique molecular identifiers. A single record per CDR3 protein comes from TCRdb applying MiXCR to the PCR reads. The sample comprises roughly 670,000 distinct CDR3 sequences, over 45% of which are singletons, and approximately 10% rests with the top ten. Antigens for these TCRs are unknown. Study results and limitations: In patients, TRBV5-6, TRBV5-1 and TRBV20-1 belonged to about five TRBV segments found more frequently than in controls.

Sample: blood. Receptors were obtained from a girl aged 2 to 9 with multiple sclerosis.

This chain uses TRBV2 with TRBJ1-1; D perhaps matches TRBD1 (5 bases). Deletions cut 2 bases from V and 5 bases from J, with 12 bases between. The germline CDR1 and CDR2 sequences are SNHLY and FYNNEI. CDR3 size: 14 residues. This CDR3 is CASSEPLGDTEAFF. The CDR3 nucleotides are TGTGCCAGCAGTGAACCATTGGGGGATACTGAAGCTTTCTTT. Variable domain in full (rest from reference TRBV2 and TRBJ1-1): EPEVTQTPSHQVTQMGQEVILRCVPISNHLYFYWYRQILGQKVEFLVSFYNNEISEKSEIFDDQFSVERPDGSNFTLKIRSTKLEDSAMYFCASSEPLGDTEAFFGQGTRLTVV.

This chain links TRBV6-1 with TRBJ2-4; D perhaps matches TRBD1 (6 bases). The J call may be faulty, since TRBJ2-7 better matches the DNA end. Germline CDR1 MNHNS, CDR2 SASEGT. CDR3 length equals 12 residues. The CDR3 loop is CASNSGVLEQYF. In DNA form, the CDR3 reads TGTGCCAGCAATTCAGGGGTGCTCGAGCAGTACTTC.

This clonotype has only a few counts. J is TRBJ1-3 and V is TRBV10-3; no definite D call. CDR1 ENHRY and CDR2 SYGVKD come from the germline V gene. This CDR3 is built from 14 residues. V lost 3 bases, J lost 0 bases, and 6 bases lay in between. The CDR3 bases are TGTGCCATCAGTGAATCGAGCTCTGGAAACACCATATATTTT. The encoded protein is CAISESSSGNTIYF.

The J gene is TRBJ2-1, the V gene TRBV25-1, with TRBD2 matching 8 bases. Trimming took 10 bases from V and 5 from J; bases not matched to a gene: 13. Germline V gives CDR1 MGHDK, CDR2 SYGVNS. The CDR3 covers 15 residues. The CDR3 DNA sequence: TGTGCCAACAGGGAAAGCGGGGGTATCCACAATGAGCAGTTCTTC. Translating it yields CANRESGGIHNEQFF.

This clonotype was observed a few times. CDR3 region: CASSVALDRDEQYF. The DNA of the CDR3 is TGTGCCAGCAGCGTCGCCTTGGACAGGGACGAGCAGTACTTC. The chain recombines TRBV9 with TRBJ2-7; TRBD1 agrees at 8 bases. The germline V gene has CDR1 SGDLS and CDR2 YYNGEE. The junction had 6 bases not matched to a gene; V was cut back by 2 bases and J by 5 bases. There are 14 residues in the CDR3.

The chain has TRBV5-1 and TRBJ2-1; 12 bases are shared with TRBD2. V dropped 3 bases and J dropped 15; count of bases not matched to a gene: 13. CDR1 and CDR2 from the germline V gene are SGHRS and YFSETQ. This CDR3 has 15 amino acids. CDR3 bases: TGCGCCAGCAGCTACTTCGCTAGCGGGGGGGCCGAGGCGTTCTTC. Translated, it gives CASSYFASGGAEAFF.

V and J are TRBV12-3 or TRBV12-4 and TRBJ1-6, with D perhaps TRBD1 (6 bases). The CDR3 is 15 amino acids. Trimming removed 3 bases from V and 8 bases from J, with 14 bases in between. The CDR3 sequence: CASSLGPGADSPLHF. CDR3 DNA: TGTGCCAGCAGTTTGGGGCCGGGGGCTGATTCACCCCTCCACTTT.

This chain joins TRBV5-1 and TRBJ2-1, with D possibly being TRBD1 (6 bases). Trimming removed 7 bases from V and 5 bases from J, with 16 bases in between. This CDR3 has 14 residues. Germline V gene sequence: CDR1 SGHRS, CDR2 YFSETQ. The CDR3 loop reads CASRRQEVDNEQFF. The CDR3 DNA is TGCGCCAGCCGGAGACAGGAGGTGGACAATGAGCAGTTCTTC.

The rearrangement uses TRBV29-1 and TRBJ2-1; 14 bases map to TRBD2. V trimming: 7 bases; J trimming: 8 bases; junction bases outside the gene matches: 7. Germline assignment: CDR1 SQVTM and CDR2 ANQGSEA. This CDR3 contains 14 residues. The CDR3 protein is CSGQGLAGVHEQFF. DNA for the CDR3: TGCAGCGGCCAGGGACTAGCGGGAGTCCATGAGCAGTTCTTC.

The V gene is TRBV7-2, the J gene TRBJ2-5; 11 positions agree with TRBD2. This CDR3 is 15 amino acids long. The V gene's germline CDR1 is SGHTA and CDR2 FQGNSA. Germline trimming cut 4 bases from V and 11 bases from J; bases unmatched to any gene: 12. DNA for the CDR3: TGTGCCAGCAGCTCGGTAGCGGGGGGGCGCAATGAGCAGTACTTC. This codes for CASSSVAGGRNEQYF.

This clonotype was seen a handful of times. The V and J genes are TRBV7-2 and TRBJ2-1, with 11 bases lining up with TRBD2. Germline CDR1 reads SGHTA; CDR2 reads FQGNSA. V shed 7 bases, J shed 6 bases, and the junction held 5 bases outside the gene matches. This CDR3 has 14 amino acids. The CDR3 region has the DNA TGTGCCAGCAAAAAACTAGCGGGGGTCAATGAGCAGTTCTTC. It is translated as CASKKLAGVNEQFF.

The V call is TRBV20-1, the J call TRBJ2-1; D may be TRBD1 or TRBD2 (6 bases each). Germline assignment: CDR1 DFQATT and CDR2 SNEGSKA (reference sequence). V lost 6 bases, J lost 8 bases, and 17 bases lay in between. There are 13 residues in the CDR3. CDR3: CSAVRGAIDEQFF. CDR3 bases: TGCAGTGCGGTTAGGGGGGCCATAGATGAGCAGTTCTTC.